This T cell receptor beta chain was found in a study of T cell responses to AZD1222 COVID-19 vaccine. Regarding the study as a whole: Samples come after the peak T cell response, not at day 14. Dominant CD4 TCR responses targeted spike regions 160-218 and 743-854. Spike-specific TCR breadth and depth both grew after two AZD1222 doses. The donor cohort was predominantly white British with a female majority, and clonal diversity may have been underestimated.

A word on this clone: Its antigen is as yet unknown.

Profiled with immunoSEQ multiplex PCR; TCRdb holds only in-frame clones, not every one. The sample holds under 150,000 clones, 90% to 95% seen once. Trimming left V 2 bases short and J 4 bases short, with 13 bases between. The CDR3 has 15 amino acids. From germline, CDR1 is SEHNR and CDR2 FQNEAQ (reference sequence). V gene TRBV7-9 combines with J gene TRBJ2-3; D is unclear. Specimen: peripheral blood, collected on day 0 of AZD1222 vaccination. The sequence was obtained from an adult in good health. Here the CDR3 DNA reads TGTGCCAGCAGCTTAAAGAGATCTATCCCAGATACGCAGTATTTT. Translated, it gives CASSLKRSIPDTQYF.